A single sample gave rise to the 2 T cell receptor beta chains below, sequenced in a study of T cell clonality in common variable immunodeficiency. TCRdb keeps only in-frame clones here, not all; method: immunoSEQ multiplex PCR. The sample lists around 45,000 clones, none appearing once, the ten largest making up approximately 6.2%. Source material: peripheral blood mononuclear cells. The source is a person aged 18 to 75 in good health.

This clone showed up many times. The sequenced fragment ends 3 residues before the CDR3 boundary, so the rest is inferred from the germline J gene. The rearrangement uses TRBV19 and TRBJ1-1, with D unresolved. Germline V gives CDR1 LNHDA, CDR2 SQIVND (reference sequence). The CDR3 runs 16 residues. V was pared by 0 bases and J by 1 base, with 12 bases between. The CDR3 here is CASSIDGREANTEAFF. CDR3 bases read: TGTGCCAGTAGTATAGATGGCAGAGAGGCGAACACTGAA.

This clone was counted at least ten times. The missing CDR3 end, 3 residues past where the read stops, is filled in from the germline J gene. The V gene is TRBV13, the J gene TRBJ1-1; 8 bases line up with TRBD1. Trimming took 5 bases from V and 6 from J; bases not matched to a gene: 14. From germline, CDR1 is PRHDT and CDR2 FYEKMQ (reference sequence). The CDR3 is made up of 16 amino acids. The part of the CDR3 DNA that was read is TGTGCCAGCAGCGGTAGGCGAACAGGGGGTTTGGCTGAA. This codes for CASSGRRTGGLAE. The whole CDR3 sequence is CASSGRRTGGLAEAFF.